What follows is one T cell receptor beta chain and its context. Profiling relied on immunoSEQ multiplex PCR, and the TCRdb table lists in-frame clones only, not all of them. The table has under 550,000 clones, about 95% seen once. This sample was taken from a study of shared clonotypes between healthy human individuals. The sequenced material came from naive CD4+ T cells sorted from blood. Subset meaning: CD45RA+ positively selected. This TCR derives from a woman in her twenties or thirties in good health.

CDR3 sequence reads: CASSPGRTGKDEKLFF. CDR3 in DNA: TGTGCCAGCAGTCCGGGACGGACAGGGAAAGATGAAAAACTGTTTTTT. The rearrangement uses TRBV28 and TRBJ1-4; TRBD1 matches 8 bases. J lost 6 bases, V lost 5 bases, and 11 bases had no gene match. CDR1 and CDR2 (germline): MDHEN, SYDVKM. The CDR3 is made up of 16 amino acids.